The 23 T cell receptor beta chains given below trace back to one sample, sequenced in a study of blood T cell repertoires in COVID-19. Some clones are missing from TCRdb's copy, which holds only in-frame ones; the method was immunoSEQ multiplex PCR. In the table there are fewer than 350,000 clones, 75% to 85% of which are singletons. Sequenced: peripheral blood. The receptors stem from a human donor in a cohort sampled during active COVID-19.

The rearrangement links TRBV5-6 to TRBJ1-2; TRBD1 matches at 8 bases. The CDR3 totals 14 residues. The ends lost 4 bases at V and 5 bases at J; junction bases unmatched: 7. The germline CDR1 and CDR2 sequences are SGHDT and YYEEEE. The CDR3 nucleotides are TGTGCCAGCAGCCCGGGACAGGTTGGGTATGGCTACACCTTC. Encoded protein: CASSPGQVGYGYTF.

This clone has more than one count but fewer than ten. The chain couples TRBV5-1 to TRBJ1-2; weak D call: TRBD1 (6 bases). CDR3 length equals 14 residues. Trimming took off 4 bases at V and 3 bases at J, with 13 bases between the two ends. Germline CDR1 and CDR2: SGHRS and YFSETQ. As DNA, the CDR3 is TGCGCCAGCAGCCCGGGGACAAACTACTATGGCTACACCTTC. Translated, it gives CASSPGTNYYGYTF.

The rearrangement links TRBV5-4 to TRBJ2-7; weak D call: TRBD1 (6 bases). From germline, CDR1 is SGHNT and CDR2 YYREEE (reference sequence). V lost 2 bases, J lost 0 bases, and 12 bases lay in between. There are 15 residues in the CDR3. This CDR3 is CASSFYGTPSYEQYF. In DNA form, the CDR3 reads TGTGCCAGCAGCTTTTATGGGACACCCTCCTACGAGCAGTACTTC.

This clone occurred a few times. Other nucleotide sequences from this sample produce the same CDR3. CDR3 nucleotides: TGTGCCAGTAGTGCCGGTGAAGCTTTCTTT. It encodes CASSAGEAFF. This chain connects TRBV19 to TRBJ1-1; D unresolved. CDR1 is LNHDA, CDR2 SQIVND, per germline (reference sequence). V was cut by 5 bases and J by 7 bases, with 5 bases left in between. There are 10 residues in the CDR3. Full variable domain (outside the CDR3, taken from reference TRBV19 and TRBJ1-1): DGGITQSPKYLFRKEGQNVTLSCEQNLNHDAMYWYRQDPGQGLRLIYYSQIVNDFQKGDIAEGYSVSREKKESFPLTVTSAQKNPTAFYLCASSAGEAFFGQGTRLTVV.

The genes are TRBV5-1 and TRBJ1-1; D remains unclear. Germline CDR1 and CDR2: SGHRS and YFSETQ. The V and J ends lost 4 bases and 0 bases respectively, with 7 bases between them. This CDR3 region has 13 residues. In nucleotides, the CDR3 is TGCGCCAGCAGCCCCACAATGAACACTGAAGCTTTCTTT. This sequence encodes CASSPTMNTEAFF.

This clone was picked up a small number of times. The genes are TRBV6-6 and TRBJ2-3, with TRBD2 identical over 8 bases. CDR1 and CDR2 from the germline V gene are MNHNY and SVGAGI (reference sequence). Unmatched junction bases numbered 12, after V lost 5 bases and J lost 2 bases. The CDR3 has 17 amino acids. The CDR3 here is CASSLKGLAGPTDTQYF. The CDR3 nucleotides are TGTGCCAGCAGTCTTAAGGGCCTAGCGGGCCCCACAGATACGCAGTATTTT.

This clone was observed a few times. The chain carries TRBV7-9 and TRBJ1-2; perhaps TRBD1 as D (5 bases). Trimming took 5 bases from V and 4 from J, leaving 14 bases between them. The CDR3 extends over 14 amino acids. Germline CDR1 reads SEHNR; CDR2 reads FQNEAQ (reference sequence). The CDR3 coding sequence is TGTGCCAGCAGCCGAGGGGACTACAGCTATGGCTACACCTTC. It yields the protein CASSRGDYSYGYTF.

The rearrangement links TRBV5-4 to TRBJ2-2, with D tentatively TRBD1 (6 bases). CDR1 is SGHNT and CDR2 is YYREEE in the germline V gene (reference sequence). Trimming cost V 0 bases and J 5 bases, with 17 bases left between them. The CDR3 sequence is 17 residues long. The CDR3 loop reads CASSLVPMGARTGELFF. CDR3 coding DNA: TGTGCCAGCAGCTTGGTACCGATGGGGGCGCGAACCGGGGAGCTGTTTTTT.

CDR3 amino acids: CASSRQSNQPQHF. In nucleotides, the CDR3 is TGTGCCAGCAGCCGACAGAGCAATCAGCCCCAGCATTTT. The chain combines TRBV7-2 with TRBJ1-5; a weak D match, TRBD1 (5 bases). V was clipped by 5 bases and J by 1 base, with 6 bases between them. Germline CDR1 reads SGHTA; CDR2 reads FQGNSA. The CDR3 contains 13 residues. Complete variable domain (other parts from reference TRBV7-2 and TRBJ1-5): GAGVSQSPSNKVTEKGKDVELRCDPISGHTALYWYRQSLGQGLEFLIYFQGNSAPDKSGLPSDRFSAERTGGSVSTLTIQRTQQEDSAVYLCASSRQSNQPQHFGDGTRLSIL.

The table lists this clone with a count of one. The chain links TRBV30 to TRBJ1-3, with unresolved D. The length of the CDR3 is 13 residues. V shed 3 bases and J shed 4 bases, with 10 bases lying between them. Germline loops: CDR1 GTSNPN, CDR2 SVGIG (reference sequence). CDR3 DNA sequence: TGTGCCTGGAGGGCGGGTGCGGGAAACACCATATATTTT. Its translation: CAWRAGAGNTIYF.

This clone was seen a single time. One base away lies a much larger clone, so this may be a sequencing read error. The chain joins TRBV18 to TRBJ2-7, with TRBD1 matching 9 bases. V lost 6 bases, J lost 1 base, and 1 base stayed unmatched. The germline V gene encodes CDR1 KGHSH and CDR2 LQKENI. This CDR3 has 13 amino acids. CDR3 DNA sequence: TGTGCCAGCTCCGGGACAGGGTCCTACGAGCAGTACTTC. Protein sequence: CASSGTGSYEQYF.

The CDR3 region has the DNA TGTGCCAGCAGTTCGTTCGGGATCGGGGAGCTGTTTTTT. It is translated as CASSSFGIGELFF. The rearrangement uses TRBV27 and TRBJ2-2; D is possibly TRBD2 (5 bases). The germline CDR1 and CDR2 sequences are MNHEY and SMNVEV (reference sequence). V was cut by 4 bases and J by 7 bases, with 10 bases left in between. The length of the CDR3 is 13 residues.

J is TRBJ1-2 and V is TRBV6-6, with TRBD1 identical over 9 bases. The CDR3 covers 15 residues. Trimming at V came to 6 bases and at J to 5 bases, leaving 10 bases not matched to a gene. Germline CDR1 is MNHNY and CDR2 is SVGAGI (reference sequence). CDR3 protein: CASRLTGQGSYGYTF. CDR3 nucleotide sequence: TGTGCCAGCAGGTTGACGGGACAGGGCTCTTATGGCTACACCTTC.

This clone came up once. The J gene is TRBJ2-3, the V gene TRBV19; TRBD1 aligns across 9 bases. The CDR3 has 16 amino acids. Looked up from germline, CDR1 is LNHDA and CDR2 is SQIVND (reference sequence). The V segment lost 6 bases and the J segment 4 bases; nucleotides outside the gene matches: 11. The CDR3 here is CASRDAGTGYSDTQYF. CDR3 sequence (DNA): TGTGCCAGTAGAGACGCCGGGACAGGGTATTCAGATACGCAGTATTTT.

V is TRBV21-1 and J is TRBJ2-3; the DNA was not compared with TRBD2, the D call given in the table. TRBV21-1 is noted as a pseudogene. The CDR3 has 12 residues. CDR3 protein: CAGAGTTDTQYF. In nucleotides, the CDR3 is TGTGCGGGAGCGGGGACCACAGATACGCAGTATTTT.

The chain uses TRBV5-1 and TRBJ2-2; TRBD2 matches at 8 bases. Germline values: CDR1 SGHRS, CDR2 YFSETQ. The CDR3 length is 16 residues. V shed 4 bases, J shed 7 bases, and the junction held 12 bases outside the gene matches. This CDR3 is CASSPSGGRGNGELFF. As DNA, the CDR3 is TGCGCCAGCAGCCCCAGCGGGGGCCGAGGTAACGGGGAGCTGTTTTTT. The full variable domain, with the rest looked up from reference TRBV5-1 and TRBJ2-2, is KAGVTQTPRYLIKTRGQQVTLSCSPISGHRSVSWYQQTPGQGLQFLFEYFSETQRNKGNFPGRFSGRQFSNSRSEMNVSTLELGDSALYLCASSPSGGRGNGELFFGEGSRLTVL.

The count of this clone is one. The gene calls are TRBV7-9 and TRBJ1-3; D is unresolved. With 4 bases removed from V and 0 bases from J, the gap between germline ends came to 13 bases. Per germline, CDR1 SEHNR and CDR2 FQNEAQ (reference sequence). This CDR3 is built from 16 residues. The CDR3 nucleotides are TGTGCCAGCAGCTCCCGTTGGGCGAGCTCTGGAAACACCATATATTTT. Encoded protein: CASSSRWASSGNTIYF.

The gene calls are TRBV28 and TRBJ1-2, with 9 bases identical to TRBD1. The germline CDR1 and CDR2 sequences are MDHEN and SYDVKM. V shed 5 bases and J 2 bases; nucleotides not matched to a gene: 3. The CDR3 contains 14 residues. The CDR3 coding sequence is TGTGCCAGCAGTCCGGGACAGGGAAACTATGGCTACACCTTC. It yields the protein CASSPGQGNYGYTF.

The chain has TRBV6-5 and TRBJ1-3, with 7 bases lining up with TRBD1. The CDR3 runs 16 residues. V shed 4 bases and J 0 bases; nucleotides not matched to a gene: 6. Germline CDR1 MNHEY, CDR2 SVGAGI. CDR3 DNA sequence: TGTGCCAGCAGTTTGGACAGGCTATACTCTGGAAACACCATATATTTT. Protein product: CASSLDRLYSGNTIYF.

This clone was counted once. CDR3: CAWSYRGYSNQPQHF. CDR3 sequence (DNA): TGTGCCTGGAGTTATCGGGGGTATAGCAATCAGCCCCAGCATTTT. V usage is TRBV30 and J usage is TRBJ1-5; tentative D call: TRBD1 (5 bases). The CDR3 has 15 residues. V was pared by 2 bases and J by 0 bases, with 11 bases between. CDR1 is GTSNPN, CDR2 SVGIG, per germline (reference sequence).

The rearrangement joins TRBV30 to TRBJ2-1; D gene uncertain. This CDR3 has 12 residues. Germline assignment: CDR1 GTSNPN and CDR2 SVGIG (reference sequence). V gave up 5 bases and J gave up 3 bases, with 8 bases separating them. DNA for the CDR3: TGTGCCTGGGTATCACTCTACAATGAGCAGTTCTTC. Its protein is CAWVSLYNEQFF.

V is TRBV19 and J is TRBJ1-6, with D unclear. Trimming cost V 7 bases and J 5 bases, with 9 bases left between them. The CDR3 has 13 residues. Per germline, CDR1 LNHDA and CDR2 SQIVND (reference sequence). The CDR3 reads CASKASHNSPLHF. The DNA for the CDR3 is TGTGCCAGTAAAGCCTCTCATAATTCACCCCTCCACTTT.

The chain has TRBV5-6 and TRBJ2-5, with 9 positions matching TRBD1. V lost 3 bases, J lost 4 bases, and 1 base stayed unmatched. The CDR3 sequence is 13 residues long. The V gene's germline CDR1 is SGHDT and CDR2 YYEEEE. CDR3 sequence reads: CASSYRGRETQYF. In nucleotides, the CDR3 is TGTGCCAGCAGCTACAGGGGGCGAGAGACCCAGTACTTC.